What follows is one TCR beta chain and its context. Trimming removed 1 base at V and 6 bases at J, with 7 bases between. Germline lookup yields CDR1 SEHNR and CDR2 FQNEAQ (reference sequence). The CDR3 runs 13 residues. Repertoires were generated with immunoSEQ multiplex PCR, while TCRdb's copy carries only in-frame clones and drops some. In the table there are about 98,000 clones, more than 70% of which are singletons. This sample was included in a study of T cell responses to AZD1222 COVID-19 vaccine. The source is an adult in good health. The gene calls are TRBV7-9 and TRBJ1-3, with D hard to call. The specimen was peripheral blood, collected on day 0 of AZD1222 vaccination. The CDR3 sequence is CASSLGQQNTIYF. The CDR3 DNA is TGTGCCAGCAGCTTAGGGCAGCAAAACACCATATATTTT.